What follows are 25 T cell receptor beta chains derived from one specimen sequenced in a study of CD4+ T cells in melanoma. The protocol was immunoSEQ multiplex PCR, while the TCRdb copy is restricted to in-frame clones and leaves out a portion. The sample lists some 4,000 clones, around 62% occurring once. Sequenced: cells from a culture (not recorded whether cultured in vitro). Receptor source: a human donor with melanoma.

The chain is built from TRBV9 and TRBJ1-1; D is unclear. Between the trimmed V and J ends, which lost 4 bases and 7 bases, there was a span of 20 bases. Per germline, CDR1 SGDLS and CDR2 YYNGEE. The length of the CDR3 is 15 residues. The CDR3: CASSPTSGWHFEAFF. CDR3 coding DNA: TGTGCCAGCAGCCCCACTTCCGGGTGGCATTTTGAAGCTTTCTTT.

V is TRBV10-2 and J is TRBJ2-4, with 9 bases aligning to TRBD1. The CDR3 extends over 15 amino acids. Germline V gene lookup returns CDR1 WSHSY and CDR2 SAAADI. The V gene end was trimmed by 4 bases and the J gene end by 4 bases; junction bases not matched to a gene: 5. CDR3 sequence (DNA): TGCGCCAGCAGTGTTAGGACAGGGGATAAAAACATTCAGTACTTC. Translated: CASSVRTGDKNIQYF.

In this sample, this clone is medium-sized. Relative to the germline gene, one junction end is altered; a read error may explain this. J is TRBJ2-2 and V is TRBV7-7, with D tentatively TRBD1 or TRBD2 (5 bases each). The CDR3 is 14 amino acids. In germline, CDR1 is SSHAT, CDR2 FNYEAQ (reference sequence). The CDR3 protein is CASSLATGPGELFF. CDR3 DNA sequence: TGTGCTAGCAGCTTAGCCACGGGACCCGGGGAGCTGTTTTTT.

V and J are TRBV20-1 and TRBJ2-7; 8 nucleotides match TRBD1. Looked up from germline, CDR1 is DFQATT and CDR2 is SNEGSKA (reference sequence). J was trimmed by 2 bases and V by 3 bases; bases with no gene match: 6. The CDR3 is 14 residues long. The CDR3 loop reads CSASDPQGAYEQYF. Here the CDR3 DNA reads TGCAGTGCTAGTGACCCACAGGGGGCCTACGAGCAGTACTTC.

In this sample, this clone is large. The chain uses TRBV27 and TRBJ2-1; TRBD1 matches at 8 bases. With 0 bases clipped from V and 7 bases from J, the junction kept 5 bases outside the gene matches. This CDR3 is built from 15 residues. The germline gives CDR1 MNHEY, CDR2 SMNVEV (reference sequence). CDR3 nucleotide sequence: TGTGCCAGCAGTTTATCCAGGGGGCTCTTGAATGAGCAGTTCTTC. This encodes CASSLSRGLLNEQFF.

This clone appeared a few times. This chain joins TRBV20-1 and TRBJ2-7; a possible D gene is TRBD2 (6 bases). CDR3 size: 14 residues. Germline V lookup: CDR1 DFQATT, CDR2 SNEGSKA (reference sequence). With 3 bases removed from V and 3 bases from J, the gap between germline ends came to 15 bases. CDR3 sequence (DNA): TGCAGTGCTAGTCTCGGGGGAATTCTCTACGAGCAGTACTTC. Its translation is CSASLGGILYEQYF.

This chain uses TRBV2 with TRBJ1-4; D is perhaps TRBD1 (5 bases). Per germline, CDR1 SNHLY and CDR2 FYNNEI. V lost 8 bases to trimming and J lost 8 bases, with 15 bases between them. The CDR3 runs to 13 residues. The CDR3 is CASARDLREKLFF. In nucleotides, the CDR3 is TGTGCCAGCGCCCGGGACCTACGCGAAAAACTGTTTTTT.

In nucleotides, the CDR3 is TGTGCCAGTAGTACGCAGACAGGGCCCAATCAGCCCCAGCATTTT. Translation: CASSTQTGPNQPQHF. The rearrangement joins TRBV19 to TRBJ1-5; TRBD1 agrees at 7 bases. CDR3 length: 15 residues. Germline V gene sequence: CDR1 LNHDA, CDR2 SQIVND (reference sequence). The ends lost 4 bases at V and 3 bases at J; junction bases unmatched: 6.

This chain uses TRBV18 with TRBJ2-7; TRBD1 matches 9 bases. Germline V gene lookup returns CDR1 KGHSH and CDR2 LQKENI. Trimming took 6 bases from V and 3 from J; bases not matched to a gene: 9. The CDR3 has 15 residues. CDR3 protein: CASSRLRDRDYEQYF. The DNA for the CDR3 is TGTGCCAGCTCCCGCCTCCGGGACAGGGACTACGAGCAGTACTTC.

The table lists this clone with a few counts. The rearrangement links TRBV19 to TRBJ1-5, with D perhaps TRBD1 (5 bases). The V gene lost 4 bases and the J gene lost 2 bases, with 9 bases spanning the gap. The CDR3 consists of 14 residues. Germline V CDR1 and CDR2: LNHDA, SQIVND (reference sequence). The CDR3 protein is CASSRAGGNQPQHF. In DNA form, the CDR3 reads TGTGCCAGTAGTAGAGCGGGGGGCAATCAGCCCCAGCATTTT.

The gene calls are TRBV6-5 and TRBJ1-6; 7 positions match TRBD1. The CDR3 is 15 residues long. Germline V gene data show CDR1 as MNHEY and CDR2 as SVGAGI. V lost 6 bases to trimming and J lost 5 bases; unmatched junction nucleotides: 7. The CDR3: CASSLRDSDNSPLHF. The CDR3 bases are TGTGCCAGCAGCCTCCGGGACAGTGATAATTCACCCCTCCACTTT.

CDR3 sequence: CASSYPSQPQHF. The CDR3 DNA sequence: TGTGCCAGCAGTTACCCCAGTCAGCCCCAGCATTTT. This chain uses TRBV6-6 with TRBJ1-5; D gene ambiguous. Deletions cut 2 bases from V and 6 bases from J, with 5 bases between. The CDR3 runs 12 residues. Looked up from germline, CDR1 is MNHNY and CDR2 is SVGAGI (reference sequence).

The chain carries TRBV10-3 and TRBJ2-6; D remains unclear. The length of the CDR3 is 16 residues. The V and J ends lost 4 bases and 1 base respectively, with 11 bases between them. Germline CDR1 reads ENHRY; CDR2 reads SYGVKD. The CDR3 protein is CAISAPVGSGANVLTF. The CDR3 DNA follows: TGTGCCATCAGTGCGCCCGTGGGTTCTGGGGCCAACGTCCTGACTTTC.

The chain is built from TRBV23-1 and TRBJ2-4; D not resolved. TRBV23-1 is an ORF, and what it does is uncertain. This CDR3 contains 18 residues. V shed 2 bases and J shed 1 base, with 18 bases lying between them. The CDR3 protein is CASSQSRERERAKNIQYF. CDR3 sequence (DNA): TGCGCCAGCAGTCAAAGTAGGGAAAGGGAAAGGGCCAAAAACATTCAGTACTTC.

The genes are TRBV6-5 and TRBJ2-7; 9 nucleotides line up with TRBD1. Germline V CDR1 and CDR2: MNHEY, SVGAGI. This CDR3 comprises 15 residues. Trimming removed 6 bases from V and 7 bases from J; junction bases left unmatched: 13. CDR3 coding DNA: TGTGCCAGCAGCGACCAACCGGGACAGGGTTCGGAGCAGTACTTC. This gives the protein CASSDQPGQGSEQYF.

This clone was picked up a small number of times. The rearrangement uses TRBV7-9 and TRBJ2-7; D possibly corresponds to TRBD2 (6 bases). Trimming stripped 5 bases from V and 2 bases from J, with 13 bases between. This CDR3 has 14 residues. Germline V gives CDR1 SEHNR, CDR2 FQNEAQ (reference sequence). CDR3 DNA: TGTGCCAGCAGCCATCCTCGGGAGACCTACGAGCAGTACTTC. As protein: CASSHPRETYEQYF.

CDR3 nucleotides: TGTGCCAGCACCCCAGGAGCGGGGTACACAGATACGCAGTATTTT. Translation gives CASTPGAGYTDTQYF. The V and J genes are TRBV9 and TRBJ2-3; 7 bases fit TRBD2. Germline V gives CDR1 SGDLS, CDR2 YYNGEE. With V trimmed by 6 bases and J by 2 bases, 9 bases remained unmatched. The CDR3 consists of 15 residues.

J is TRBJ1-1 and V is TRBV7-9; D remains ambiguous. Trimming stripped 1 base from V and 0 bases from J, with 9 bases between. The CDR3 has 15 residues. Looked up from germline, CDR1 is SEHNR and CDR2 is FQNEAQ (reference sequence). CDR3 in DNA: TGTGCCAGCAGCTTAGTGTGGGCAGTGAACACTGAAGCTTTCTTT. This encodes CASSLVWAVNTEAFF.

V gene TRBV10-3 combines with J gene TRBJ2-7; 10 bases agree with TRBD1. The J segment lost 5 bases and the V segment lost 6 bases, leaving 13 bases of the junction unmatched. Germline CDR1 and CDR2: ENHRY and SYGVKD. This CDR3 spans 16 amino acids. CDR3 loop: CAISPITGQGSDEQYF. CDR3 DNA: TGTGCCATCAGCCCCATAACGGGACAGGGGTCGGACGAGCAGTACTTC.

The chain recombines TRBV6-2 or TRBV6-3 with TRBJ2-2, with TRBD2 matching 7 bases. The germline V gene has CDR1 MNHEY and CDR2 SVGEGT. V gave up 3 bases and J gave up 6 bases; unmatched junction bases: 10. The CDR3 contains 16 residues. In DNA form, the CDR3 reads TGTGCCAGCAGTTATGGGCGGGGGAGCAACTCCGGGGAGCTGTTTTTT. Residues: CASSYGRGSNSGELFF.

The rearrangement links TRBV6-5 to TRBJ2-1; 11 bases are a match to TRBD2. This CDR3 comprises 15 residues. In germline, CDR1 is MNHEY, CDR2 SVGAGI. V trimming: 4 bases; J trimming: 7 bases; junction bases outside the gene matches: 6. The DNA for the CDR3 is TGTGCCAGCAGTTCCCTAGCGGGGGGCCGGAATGAGCAGTTCTTC. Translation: CASSSLAGGRNEQFF.

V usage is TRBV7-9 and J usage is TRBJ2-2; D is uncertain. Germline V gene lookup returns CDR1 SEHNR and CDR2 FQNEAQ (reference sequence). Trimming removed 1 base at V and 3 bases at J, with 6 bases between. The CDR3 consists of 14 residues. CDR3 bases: TGTGCCAGCAGCTTAGTGGGCGACACCGGGGAGCTGTTTTTT. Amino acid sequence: CASSLVGDTGELFF.

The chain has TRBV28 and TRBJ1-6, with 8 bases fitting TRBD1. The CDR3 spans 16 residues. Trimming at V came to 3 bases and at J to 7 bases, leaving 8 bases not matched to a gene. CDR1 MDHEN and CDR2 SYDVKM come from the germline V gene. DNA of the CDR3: TGTGCCAGCAGTTTGGGTTGGACAGGGCGAAATTCACCCCTCCACTTT. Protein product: CASSLGWTGRNSPLHF. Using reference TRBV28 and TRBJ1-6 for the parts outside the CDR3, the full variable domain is DVKVTQSSRYLVKRTGEKVFLECVQDMDHENMFWYRQDPGLGLRLIYFSYDVKMKEKGDIPEGYSVSREKKERFSLILESASTNQTSMYLCASSLGWTGRNSPLHFGNGTRLTVT.

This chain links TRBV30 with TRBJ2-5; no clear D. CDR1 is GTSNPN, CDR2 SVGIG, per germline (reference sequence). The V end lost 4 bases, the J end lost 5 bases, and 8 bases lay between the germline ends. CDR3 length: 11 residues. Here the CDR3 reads CAWIRSETQYF. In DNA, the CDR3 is TGTGCCTGGATCCGCTCTGAGACCCAGTACTTC.

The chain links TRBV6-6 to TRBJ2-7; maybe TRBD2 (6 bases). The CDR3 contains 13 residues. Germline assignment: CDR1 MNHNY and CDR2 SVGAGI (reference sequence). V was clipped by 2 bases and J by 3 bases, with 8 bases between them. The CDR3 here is CASSYRGGYEQYF. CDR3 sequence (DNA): TGTGCCAGCAGTTACAGGGGAGGCTACGAGCAGTACTTC.